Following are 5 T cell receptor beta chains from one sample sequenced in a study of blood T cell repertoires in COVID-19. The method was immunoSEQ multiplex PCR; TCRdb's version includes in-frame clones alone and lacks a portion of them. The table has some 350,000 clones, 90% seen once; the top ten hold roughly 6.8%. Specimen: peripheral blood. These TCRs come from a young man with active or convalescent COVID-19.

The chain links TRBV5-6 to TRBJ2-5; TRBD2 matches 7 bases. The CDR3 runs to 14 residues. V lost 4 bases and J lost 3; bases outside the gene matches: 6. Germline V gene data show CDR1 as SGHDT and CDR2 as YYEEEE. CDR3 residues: CASSALASEETQYF. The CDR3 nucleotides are TGTGCCAGCAGCGCACTAGCGTCCGAAGAGACCCAGTACTTC.

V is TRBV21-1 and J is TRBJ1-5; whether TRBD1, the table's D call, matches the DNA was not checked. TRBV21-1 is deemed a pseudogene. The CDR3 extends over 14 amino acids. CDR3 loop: CASSKIGVLQPQHF. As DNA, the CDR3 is TGTGCCAGCAGCAAGATAGGGGTGTTGCAGCCCCAGCATTTT.

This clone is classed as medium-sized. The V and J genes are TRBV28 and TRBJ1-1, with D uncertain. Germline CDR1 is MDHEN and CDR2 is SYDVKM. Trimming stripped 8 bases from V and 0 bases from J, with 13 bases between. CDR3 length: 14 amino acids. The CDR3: CASRPQFMNTEAFF. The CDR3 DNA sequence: TGTGCCAGCCGCCCACAATTTATGAACACTGAAGCTTTCTTT.

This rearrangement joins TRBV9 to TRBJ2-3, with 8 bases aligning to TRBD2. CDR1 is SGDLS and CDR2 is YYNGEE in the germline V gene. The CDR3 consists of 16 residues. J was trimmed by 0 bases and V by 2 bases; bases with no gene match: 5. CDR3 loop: CASSVGAGESTDTQYF. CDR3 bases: TGTGCCAGCAGCGTTGGAGCGGGGGAGAGCACAGATACGCAGTATTTT.

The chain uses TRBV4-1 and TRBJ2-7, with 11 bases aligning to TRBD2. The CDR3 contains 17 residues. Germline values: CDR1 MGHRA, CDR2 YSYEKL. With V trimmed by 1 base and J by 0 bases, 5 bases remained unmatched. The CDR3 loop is CASSQAGTSGFSYEQYF. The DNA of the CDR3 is TGCGCCAGCAGCCAAGCCGGGACTAGCGGTTTCTCCTACGAGCAGTACTTC.